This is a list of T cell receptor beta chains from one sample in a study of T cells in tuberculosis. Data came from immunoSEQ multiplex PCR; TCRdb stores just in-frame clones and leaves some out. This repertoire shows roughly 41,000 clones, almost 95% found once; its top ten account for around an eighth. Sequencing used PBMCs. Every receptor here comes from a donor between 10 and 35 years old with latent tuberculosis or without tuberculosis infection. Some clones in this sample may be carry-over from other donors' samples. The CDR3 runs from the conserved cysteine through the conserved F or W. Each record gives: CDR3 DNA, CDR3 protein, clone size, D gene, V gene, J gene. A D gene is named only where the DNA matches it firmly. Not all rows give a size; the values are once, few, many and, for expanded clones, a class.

CDR3 DNA: TGTGCCAGCACCCTTTCATCAGAACTGAGGATTCAGTACTTC
CDR3 protein: CASTLSSELRIQYF
clone size: NA
D gene: NA
V gene: TRBV7-2
J gene: TRBJ2-4

CDR3 DNA: TGTGCCAGCAGTTACGAGGGACAGGGGACTGAAGCTTTCTTT
CDR3 protein: CASSYEGQGTEAFF
clone size: NA
D gene: TRBD1
V gene: TRBV7-9
J gene: TRBJ1-1

CDR3 DNA: TGTGCCAGCAGCCCACATGCTCAGACAGGGGATGAAAAACTGTTTTTT
CDR3 protein: CASSPHAQTGDEKLFF
clone size: once
D gene: TRBD1
V gene: TRBV7-9
J gene: TRBJ1-4

CDR3 DNA: TGTGCCAGCAGTTTTCAGCATGCGAAGCAGGGAGATACGCAGTATTTT
CDR3 protein: CASSFQHAKQGDTQYF
clone size: NA
D gene: NA
V gene: TRBV27
J gene: TRBJ2-3

CDR3 DNA: TGTGCTAGTGGCTCAGACAGGGGGCCGCAGCCCCAGCATTTT
CDR3 protein: CASGSDRGPQPQHF
clone size: NA
D gene: TRBD1
V gene: TRBV12-5
J gene: TRBJ1-5

CDR3 DNA: TGTGCCAGCAGCAGAATCAGCGGGGAGTGGGCCAAAAACATTCAGTACTTC
CDR3 protein: CASSRISGEWAKNIQYF
clone size: NA
D gene: TRBD2
V gene: TRBV5-6
J gene: TRBJ2-4

CDR3 DNA: TGTGCCAGCAGCCCCGGTGGCTATGGCTACACCTTC
CDR3 protein: CASSPGGYGYTF
clone size: once
D gene: NA
V gene: TRBV5-6
J gene: TRBJ1-2

CDR3 DNA: TGTGCCAGCAGCGTAGGGGGGCGGAATTCACCCCTCCACTTT
CDR3 protein: CASSVGGRNSPLHF
clone size: NA
D gene: NA
V gene: TRBV9
J gene: TRBJ1-6

CDR3 DNA: TGTGCCAGCAGTTCAACAGGGGTCGGGGCCAACGTCCTGACTTTC
CDR3 protein: CASSSTGVGANVLTF
clone size: NA
D gene: TRBD1
V gene: TRBV13
J gene: TRBJ2-6

CDR3 DNA: TGTGCCAGCAGACCAGCGGGTTTCAATCAGCCCCAGCATTTT
CDR3 protein: CASRPAGFNQPQHF
clone size: NA
D gene: NA
V gene: TRBV6-5
J gene: TRBJ1-5

CDR3 DNA: TGCAGTGCCACAGGGGCGGATACGCAGTATTTT
CDR3 protein: CSATGADTQYF
clone size: NA
D gene: TRBD1
V gene: TRBV20-1
J gene: TRBJ2-3

CDR3 DNA: TGTGCCAGCAGTGACTCGGGGAGCTCACCCCTCCACTTT
CDR3 protein: CASSDSGSSPLHF
clone size: NA
D gene: NA
V gene: TRBV6-4
J gene: TRBJ1-6

CDR3 DNA: TGCGCCAGCACCGGGACAGAGAACACCGGGGAGCTGTTTTTT
CDR3 protein: CASTGTENTGELFF
clone size: NA
D gene: TRBD1
V gene: TRBV10-1
J gene: TRBJ2-2

CDR3 DNA: TGTGCCAGCAGCCGCCGGGACACCACGAACACCGGGGAGCTGTTTTTT
CDR3 protein: CASSRRDTTNTGELFF
clone size: NA
D gene: NA
V gene: TRBV6-4
J gene: TRBJ2-2

CDR3 DNA: TGCGCCAGCAGCCAAGAAAGCGGGGCTTCTGAAGCTTTCTTT
CDR3 protein: CASSQESGASEAFF
clone size: NA
D gene: NA
V gene: TRBV4-3
J gene: TRBJ1-1

CDR3 DNA: TGTGCCAGCAGTTACTCCCAGGGCTACGAGCAGTACTTC
CDR3 protein: CASSYSQGYEQYF
clone size: NA
D gene: NA
V gene: TRBV6-5
J gene: TRBJ2-7

CDR3 DNA: TGTGCCAGTAGCTCAGTCCGGACCCTGACGGGGGTTTACAATGAGCAGTTCTTC
CDR3 protein: CASSSVRTLTGVYNEQFF
clone size: NA
D gene: NA
V gene: TRBV5-4
J gene: TRBJ2-1

CDR3 DNA: TGTGCCAGTGGAACGACAGCCTTCAATCAGCCCCAGCATTTT
CDR3 protein: CASGTTAFNQPQHF
clone size: few
D gene: NA
V gene: TRBV19
J gene: TRBJ1-5

CDR3 DNA: TGTGCCAGCAGTGGGGTGGACAGCTTCGTGGGGACCCAGTACTTC
CDR3 protein: CASSGVDSFVGTQYF
clone size: once
D gene: NA
V gene: TRBV6-5
J gene: TRBJ2-5

CDR3 DNA: TGTGCCAGCAGCTTAGCTTTGACAGGGGAGGATGGCTACACCTTC
CDR3 protein: CASSLALTGEDGYTF
clone size: NA
D gene: TRBD1
V gene: TRBV7-2
J gene: TRBJ1-2

CDR3 DNA: TGTGCCAGCAGCTCACCGGGGACAGGGGACGGGCAGTACTTC
CDR3 protein: CASSSPGTGDGQYF
clone size: NA
D gene: TRBD1
V gene: TRBV7-9
J gene: TRBJ2-7

CDR3 DNA: TGCGCCAGCAGCCAAGATCGAGGGGGAGGCTACACCTTC
CDR3 protein: CASSQDRGGGYTF
clone size: NA
D gene: NA
V gene: TRBV4-3
J gene: TRBJ1-2

CDR3 DNA: TGTGCCAGCAGCTGGACAGGGGCCACAGATACGCAGTATTTT
CDR3 protein: CASSWTGATDTQYF
clone size: once
D gene: TRBD1
V gene: TRBV6-5
J gene: TRBJ2-3

CDR3 DNA: TGTGCCAGCAGCTTAGAAGGCGGACTAGCGGGGGTTGAGCAGTTCTTC
CDR3 protein: CASSLEGGLAGVEQFF
clone size: few
D gene: TRBD2
V gene: TRBV7-2
J gene: TRBJ2-1

CDR3 DNA: TGTGCCAGCAGCTTCGACAGGTCCTATGGCTACACCTTC
CDR3 protein: CASSFDRSYGYTF
clone size: once
D gene: NA
V gene: TRBV7-8
J gene: TRBJ1-2

CDR3 DNA: TGCGCCAGCAGCCAAGATAACATGATGGACGAGCAGTACTTC
CDR3 protein: CASSQDNMMDEQYF
clone size: NA
D gene: NA
V gene: TRBV4-3
J gene: TRBJ2-7

CDR3 DNA: TGTGCCAGTAGTATCTTACAGTCCAGCACAGATACGCAGTATTTT
CDR3 protein: CASSILQSSTDTQYF
clone size: NA
D gene: NA
V gene: TRBV19
J gene: TRBJ2-3